These 31 T cell receptor beta chains were sequenced from one sample in a study of T cells expressing NK-cell markers. Reprocessing the 5' RACE reads, TCRdb reports a single entry for every CDR3 protein and omits DNA. The repertoire table contains under 200,000 distinct CDR3 sequences. Source material: blood T cells: a sorted CD56 or NKG2C T cell subset, CD4+ or CD8+ T cells, or bulk PBMC T cells (not recorded which). Every receptor here comes from a woman between 18 and 69 years old in good health.

This chain connects TRBV12-3 or TRBV12-4 to TRBJ2-1; without DNA, the TCRdb call of TRBD2 cannot be checked. This CDR3 contains 14 residues. The CDR3 loop is CASSLNGRSNEQFF.

The chain recombines TRBV7-3 with TRBJ1-6. The CDR3 length is 18 residues. Germline V gene sequence: CDR1 SGHTA, CDR2 FQGTGA. This CDR3 reads CASSLKLRTRAGDSPLHF.

The genes are TRBV7-3 and TRBJ2-1; TCRdb reports TRBD2, a call that lacks DNA to check it against. The CDR3 is 14 residues long. The germline V gene has CDR1 SGHTA and CDR2 FQGTGA. CDR3 in amino acids: CASATSGRMSEQFF.

This sequence joins TRBV7-3 and TRBJ2-3; TCRdb reports TRBD2, a call that lacks DNA to check it against. Germline CDR1 SGHTA, CDR2 FQGTGA. The CDR3 covers 17 residues. CDR3 sequence reads: CASSTTYLAGARDTQYF.

The J gene is TRBJ2-5, the V gene TRBV7-9. This CDR3 spans 15 amino acids. Germline V lookup: CDR1 SEHNR, CDR2 FQNEAQ (reference sequence). CDR3 residues: CASSFGELRQETQYF.

The chain couples TRBV20-1 to TRBJ2-3. Germline lookup yields CDR1 DFQATT and CDR2 SNEGSKA (reference sequence). The CDR3 length is 11 residues. The CDR3 region is CSAQDANTQYF.

The V and J genes are TRBV7-9 and TRBJ2-1; TCRdb indicates TRBD2, and absent DNA this call remains unverified. The CDR3 loop spans 15 amino acids. Per germline, CDR1 SEHNR and CDR2 FQNEAQ (reference sequence). The CDR3 loop is CASSPVAGAYNEQFF. The full variable domain, its missing parts supplied by reference TRBV7-9 and TRBJ2-1, is DTGVSQNPRHKITKRGQNVTFRCDPISEHNRLYWYRQTLGQGPEFLTYFQNEAQLEKSRLLSDRFSAERPKGSFSTLEIQRTEQGDSAMYLCASSPVAGAYNEQFFGPGTRLTVL.

The chain links TRBV3-1 to TRBJ2-6; TCRdb gives TRBD1 as the D gene, but with no DNA this cannot be confirmed. Germline-derived CDR1 and CDR2 are LGHDT and YNNKEL (reference sequence). The CDR3 spans 16 residues. The CDR3 here is CASSQSKGRGANVLTF.

This sequence joins TRBV7-9 and TRBJ1-5; TCRdb's D call, TRBD1, is unchecked because there is no DNA. Germline CDR1 is SEHNR and CDR2 is FQNEAQ (reference sequence). The CDR3 length is 18 residues. The CDR3 protein is CASSLIGREGQGSKPQHF. The variable domain in full, with the rest retrieved from reference TRBV7-9 and TRBJ1-5, is DTGVSQNPRHKITKRGQNVTFRCDPISEHNRLYWYRQTLGQGPEFLTYFQNEAQLEKSRLLSDRFSAERPKGSFSTLEIQRTEQGDSAMYLCASSLIGREGQGSKPQHFGDGTRLSIL.

CDR3 sequence reads: CASGRGPTDTQYF. The chain joins TRBV7-7 to TRBJ2-3; checking the TCRdb D call of TRBD2 is not possible without DNA. This CDR3 is 13 amino acids long. Germline V gene lookup returns CDR1 SSHAT and CDR2 FNYEAQ (reference sequence).

This sequence joins TRBV20-1 and TRBJ2-1. The CDR3 is 14 amino acids. The V gene's germline CDR1 is DFQATT and CDR2 SNEGSKA (reference sequence). This CDR3 is CSAQRSSSYNEQFF.

This chain's CDR3 is CASSVEADRALLEQFF. The V call is TRBV5-5, the J call TRBJ2-1; TCRdb indicates TRBD1, and absent DNA this call remains unverified. This CDR3 is 16 amino acids long. Looked up from germline, CDR1 is SGHKS and CDR2 is YYEKEE (reference sequence).

The J gene is TRBJ1-6, the V gene TRBV20-1; TCRdb gives TRBD1 as the D gene, but with no DNA this cannot be confirmed. The CDR3 totals 12 residues. Germline CDR1 DFQATT, CDR2 SNEGSKA (reference sequence). The CDR3 protein is CSARDSGSPLHF.

The chain carries TRBV20-1 and TRBJ1-5; TCRdb's D gene call, TRBD1, goes unchecked for lack of DNA. Germline values: CDR1 DFQATT, CDR2 SNEGSKA (reference sequence). The CDR3 is 15 residues long. The CDR3 loop is CSASLTGGFNQPQHF.

The chain couples TRBV2 to TRBJ2-2. CDR1 SNHLY and CDR2 FYNNEI come from the germline V gene. The CDR3 sequence is 12 residues long. The CDR3 sequence: CASSVVAGELFF.

The chain is built from TRBV23-1 and TRBJ2-1. TRBV23-1 is an ORF, with its function uncertain. The CDR3 is 15 residues long. The CDR3 loop reads CASSQSQGPYNEQFF.

The chain uses TRBV12-3 or TRBV12-4 and TRBJ2-1; no DNA is available, so the TRBD2 call from TCRdb remains unchecked. This CDR3 is 14 amino acids long. CDR3 in amino acids: CASISGGRGDEQFF.

V gene TRBV10-3 combines with J gene TRBJ1-5; TCRdb's D call, TRBD1, is unchecked because there is no DNA. Germline CDR1 is ENHRY and CDR2 is SYGVKD. CDR3 length equals 15 residues. The CDR3 loop reads CAISERGSSNQPQHF.

The chain combines TRBV10-3 with TRBJ1-1. Germline lookup yields CDR1 ENHRY and CDR2 SYGVKD. The CDR3 spans 15 residues. CDR3 in amino acids: CAAALTEAMGTEAFF.

The chain combines TRBV7-2 with TRBJ2-2; TCRdb's assignment of TRBD1 cannot be checked, as there is no DNA. Germline values: CDR1 SGHTA, CDR2 FQGNSA. This CDR3 spans 15 amino acids. CDR3 residues: CASSAALGAGGELFF.

This sequence joins TRBV12-3 or TRBV12-4 and TRBJ2-7; the TCRdb call, TRBD1, lacks DNA for checking. CDR3 size: 14 residues. The chain's CDR3 is CASSLVRGIDEQYF.

The genes are TRBV30 and TRBJ1-1; lacking DNA, the TRBD1 call made by TCRdb goes unchecked. Germline-derived CDR1 and CDR2 are GTSNPN and SVGIG (reference sequence). The CDR3 sequence is 14 residues long. Here the CDR3 reads CAWRAPDRNTEAFF.

The J gene is TRBJ2-5, the V gene TRBV12-3 or TRBV12-4; TCRdb outputs TRBD1, but without DNA this stays unchecked. This CDR3 is 15 amino acids long. The CDR3 loop reads CASSDTGAGQETQYF.

The V gene is TRBV12-3 or TRBV12-4, the J gene TRBJ1-5; the TCRdb call, TRBD1, lacks DNA for checking. The CDR3 spans 13 residues. This chain's CDR3 is CASTMTGGQPQHF.

The gene calls are TRBV5-1 and TRBJ2-7; the D call from TCRdb, TRBD1, cannot be confirmed without DNA. CDR1 SGHRS and CDR2 YFSETQ come from the germline V gene. The CDR3 spans 14 residues. This CDR3 reads CASSQSGGFNEQYF.

CDR3 in amino acids: CASSLGLAEGTDTQYF. The chain couples TRBV5-1 to TRBJ2-3; no DNA is available, so the TRBD2 call from TCRdb remains unchecked. Germline V gene lookup returns CDR1 SGHRS and CDR2 YFSETQ. The CDR3 sequence is 16 residues long.

The chain joins TRBV7-2 to TRBJ2-1; TCRdb's assignment of TRBD1 cannot be checked, as there is no DNA. The CDR3 sequence is 15 residues long. Germline lookup yields CDR1 SGHTA and CDR2 FQGNSA. The CDR3 here is CASSQQGGLYNEQFF.

The chain uses TRBV20-1 and TRBJ2-6; without DNA, the TCRdb call of TRBD2 cannot be checked. Germline V gene lookup returns CDR1 DFQATT and CDR2 SNEGSKA (reference sequence). CDR3 length: 13 amino acids. The CDR3 sequence: CSGRASGANVLTF.

The chain has TRBV15 and TRBJ2-2. Germline CDR1 reads LNHNV; CDR2 reads YYDKDF (reference sequence). The CDR3 extends over 13 amino acids. This CDR3 reads CATSRDNSRELFF.

This chain uses TRBV6-5 with TRBJ2-4; TCRdb's assignment of TRBD2 cannot be checked, as there is no DNA. The CDR3 runs to 18 residues. Germline values: CDR1 MNHEY, CDR2 SVGAGI. The CDR3 sequence: CASSYSAGSGGSKNIQYF.

The chain is built from TRBV7-2 and TRBJ1-2; TCRdb gives TRBD1 as the D gene, but with no DNA this cannot be confirmed. The CDR3 contains 14 residues. Per the germline V gene, CDR1 is SGHTA and CDR2 is FQGNSA. CDR3 sequence: CASSVDRGLLGYTF. The full variable domain, with the rest looked up from reference TRBV7-2 and TRBJ1-2, is GAGVSQSPSNKVTEKGKDVELRCDPISGHTALYWYRQSLGQGLEFLIYFQGNSAPDKSGLPSDRFSAERTGGSVSTLTIQRTQQEDSAVYLCASSVDRGLLGYTFGSGTRLTVV.